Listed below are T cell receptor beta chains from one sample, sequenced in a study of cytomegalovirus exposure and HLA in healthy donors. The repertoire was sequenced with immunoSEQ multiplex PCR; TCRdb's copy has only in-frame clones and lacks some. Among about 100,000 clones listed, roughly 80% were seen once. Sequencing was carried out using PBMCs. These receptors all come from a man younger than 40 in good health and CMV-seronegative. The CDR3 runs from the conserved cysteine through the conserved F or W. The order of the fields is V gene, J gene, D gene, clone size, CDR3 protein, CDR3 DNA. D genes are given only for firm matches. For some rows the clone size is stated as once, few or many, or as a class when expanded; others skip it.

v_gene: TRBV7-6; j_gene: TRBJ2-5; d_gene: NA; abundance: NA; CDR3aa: CASSFLGGYETQYF; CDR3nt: TGTGCCAGCAGCTTCCTTGGGGGGTATGAGACCCAGTACTTC
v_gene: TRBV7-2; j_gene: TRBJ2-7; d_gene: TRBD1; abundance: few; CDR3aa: CASSLRQGPLNEQYF; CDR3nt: TGTGCCAGCAGCTTGAGACAGGGCCCACTCAACGAGCAGTACTTC
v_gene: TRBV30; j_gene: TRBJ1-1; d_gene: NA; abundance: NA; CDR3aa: CACPVSARVTEAFF; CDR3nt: TGTGCCTGTCCGGTGAGTGCCAGGGTGACTGAAGCTTTCTTT
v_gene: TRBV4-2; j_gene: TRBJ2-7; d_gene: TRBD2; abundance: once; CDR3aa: CASSQDPGGVGEQYF; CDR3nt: TGTGCCAGCAGCCAAGATCCGGGGGGGGTTGGCGAGCAGTACTTC
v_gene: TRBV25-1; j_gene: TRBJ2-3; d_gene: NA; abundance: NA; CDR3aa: CASSPGSDTQYF; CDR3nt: TGTGCCAGCAGTCCGGGATCTGATACGCAGTATTTT
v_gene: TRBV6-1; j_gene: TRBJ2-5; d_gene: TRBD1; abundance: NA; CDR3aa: CASSVDRGSETQYF; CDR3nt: TGTGCCAGCAGTGTAGACAGGGGATCAGAGACCCAGTACTTC
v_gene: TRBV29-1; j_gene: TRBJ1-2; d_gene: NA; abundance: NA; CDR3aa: CSVGGPAGGYTF; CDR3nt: TGCAGCGTGGGGGGGCCAGCGGGCGGCTACACCTTC
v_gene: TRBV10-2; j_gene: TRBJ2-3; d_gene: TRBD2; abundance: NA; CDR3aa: CASSDGASGGSDTQYF; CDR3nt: TGCGCCAGCAGTGATGGGGCTAGCGGGGGGTCAGATACGCAGTATTTT
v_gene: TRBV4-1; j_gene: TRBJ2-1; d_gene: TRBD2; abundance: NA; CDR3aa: CASSQESGLAEYNEQFF; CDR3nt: TGCGCCAGCAGCCAAGAGAGTGGACTAGCGGAATACAATGAGCAGTTCTTC
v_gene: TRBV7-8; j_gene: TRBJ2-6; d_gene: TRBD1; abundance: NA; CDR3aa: CASRTGTGFSGANVLTF; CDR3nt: TGTGCCAGCAGGACCGGGACAGGGTTCTCTGGGGCCAACGTCCTGACTTTC
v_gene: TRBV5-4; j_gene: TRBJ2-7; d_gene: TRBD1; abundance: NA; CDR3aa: CASSLGDRGESYEQYF; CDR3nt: TGTGCCAGCAGCTTGGGAGACAGGGGGGAGTCCTACGAGCAGTACTTC
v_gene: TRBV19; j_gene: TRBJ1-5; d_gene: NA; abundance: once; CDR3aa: CASKEGPAVQPQHF; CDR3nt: TGTGCCAGTAAGGAGGGGCCCGCGGTACAGCCCCAGCATTTT
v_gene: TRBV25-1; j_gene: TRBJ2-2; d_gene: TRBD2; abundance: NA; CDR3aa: CASSVAGGQGGELFF; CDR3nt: TGTGCCAGCAGTGTTGCGGGGGGGCAAGGCGGGGAGCTGTTTTTT
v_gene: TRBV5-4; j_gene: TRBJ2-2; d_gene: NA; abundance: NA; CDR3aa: CASSPGTLDLANTGELFF; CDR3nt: TGTGCCAGCAGCCCCGGGACACTCGACCTCGCGAACACCGGGGAGCTGTTTTTT
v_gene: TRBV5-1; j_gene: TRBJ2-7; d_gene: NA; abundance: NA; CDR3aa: CASSLVVKEEQYF; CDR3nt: TGCGCCAGCAGCTTGGTTGTCAAAGAGGAGCAGTACTTC
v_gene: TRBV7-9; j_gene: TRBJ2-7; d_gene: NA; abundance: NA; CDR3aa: CASSLVGRSYEQYF; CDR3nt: TGTGCCAGCAGCTTAGTGGGGAGAAGCTACGAGCAGTACTTC
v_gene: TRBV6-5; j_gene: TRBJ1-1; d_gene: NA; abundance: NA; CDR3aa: CASRSGAGTEAFF; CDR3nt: TGTGCCAGCAGATCCGGAGCGGGCACTGAAGCTTTCTTT